Below are 15 T cell receptor beta chains sequenced from a single sample in a study of shared clonotypes between healthy human individuals. Profiling relied on immunoSEQ multiplex PCR, and the TCRdb table lists in-frame clones only, not all of them. The sample records 550,000 to 850,000 clones, over 60% being singletons. Sequencing used memory CD4+ T cells sorted from blood. The subset was: CD45RA-negative fraction. These receptors were collected from a woman in her 30s in good health.

The chain recombines TRBV28 with TRBJ2-1; 10 nucleotides agree with TRBD2. The CDR3 length is 14 residues. V lost 6 bases to trimming and J lost 5 bases; unmatched junction nucleotides: 4. Germline-derived CDR1 and CDR2 are MDHEN and SYDVKM. DNA of the CDR3: TGTGCCAGCAGAAAACTAGCGGGGAACAATGAGCAGTTCTTC. It translates to CASRKLAGNNEQFF.

V gene TRBV5-1 combines with J gene TRBJ2-5; a weak D match, TRBD1 (6 bases). Germline-derived CDR1 and CDR2 are SGHRS and YFSETQ. The CDR3 covers 15 residues. With 0 bases removed from V and 5 bases from J, the gap between germline ends came to 14 bases. The CDR3 sequence: CASSLDRLGAETQYF. The CDR3 nucleotides are TGCGCCAGCAGCTTGGATCGGTTGGGGGCGGAGACCCAGTACTTC.

The V gene is TRBV13, the J gene TRBJ2-7; 9 bases agree with TRBD2. CDR3 size: 13 residues. Per germline, CDR1 PRHDT and CDR2 FYEKMQ (reference sequence). V shed 5 bases, J shed 6 bases, and the junction held 5 bases outside the gene matches. CDR3 protein: CASSRRLAAEQYF. The CDR3, as DNA: TGTGCCAGCAGCCGAAGACTAGCGGCCGAGCAGTACTTC. Based on the CDR3 plus reference TRBV13 and TRBJ2-7, the full variable domain is AAGVIQSPRHLIKEKRETATLKCYPIPRHDTVYWYQQGPGQDPQFLISFYEKMQSDKGSIPDRFSAQQFSDYHSELNMSSLELGDSALYFCASSRRLAAEQYFGPGTRLTVT.

This sequence joins TRBV25-1 and TRBJ2-2; 7 bases are shared with TRBD2. Germline loops: CDR1 MGHDK, CDR2 SYGVNS. This CDR3 spans 17 amino acids. The V and J ends lost 2 bases and 3 bases, in that order; junction bases with no gene match: 9. CDR3 in amino acids: CASSEVGEGRYTGELFF. In DNA form, the CDR3 reads TGTGCCAGCAGTGAAGTCGGGGAGGGCCGCTACACCGGGGAGCTGTTTTTT.

The chain is built from TRBV6-5 and TRBJ1-5; D not resolved. Between the trimmed V and J ends, which lost 0 bases and 0 bases, there was a span of 6 bases. CDR3 size: 15 residues. CDR1 MNHEY and CDR2 SVGAGI come from the germline V gene. Written as DNA, the CDR3 is TGTGCCAGCAGTTACTCTTATTATAGCAATCAGCCCCAGCATTTT. Translating gives CASSYSYYSNQPQHF.

J is TRBJ2-7 and V is TRBV25-1; 8 bases align to TRBD1. Germline values: CDR1 MGHDK, CDR2 SYGVNS. The CDR3 loop spans 14 amino acids. J was trimmed by 4 bases and V by 4 bases; bases with no gene match: 6. CDR3 sequence: CASSATGAGYEQYF. The CDR3 DNA sequence: TGTGCCAGCAGTGCGACAGGGGCGGGGTACGAGCAGTACTTC.

This chain joins TRBV30 and TRBJ1-1; D gene ambiguous. Germline CDR1 and CDR2: GTSNPN and SVGIG (reference sequence). The germline V and J ends were trimmed by 0 bases and 3 bases, with 8 bases remaining between them. There are 13 residues in the CDR3. The CDR3 bases are TGTGCCTGGAGTGTACTTGGGGACACTGAAGCTTTCTTT. Its translation: CAWSVLGDTEAFF.

Many counts were recorded for this clone. The gene calls are TRBV6-5 and TRBJ2-1; D is ambiguous. V lost 5 bases and J lost 7, with 15 bases in between. The CDR3 runs 14 residues. Germline assignment: CDR1 MNHEY and CDR2 SVGAGI. As DNA, the CDR3 is TGTGCCAGCAGTGAAATAAACGGGTGGAATGAGCAGTTCTTC. Its protein product is CASSEINGWNEQFF.

Of note for this clone: Other DNA sequences in this sample translate to the same CDR3. The chain joins TRBV6-6 to TRBJ1-3; weak D call: TRBD1 (6 bases). Germline loops: CDR1 MNHNY, CDR2 SVGAGI (reference sequence). Trimming removed 6 bases from V and 8 bases from J, with 11 bases in between. This CDR3 region has 12 residues. CDR3 sequence: CASSPQGYTIYF. The CDR3, as DNA: TGTGCCAGCAGCCCCCAGGGGTACACCATATATTTT.

The gene calls are TRBV4-1 and TRBJ2-5; tentative D call: TRBD2 (5 bases). The germline gives CDR1 MGHRA, CDR2 YSYEKL. The CDR3 sequence is 14 residues long. V was shortened by 4 bases and J by 5 bases, with 14 bases between the two germline ends. CDR3 nucleotide sequence: TGCGCCAGCAGCCCTATCACCGGGGTGGAGACCCAGTACTTC. Amino acids: CASSPITGVETQYF.

This clone was recorded a few times. The chain links TRBV19 to TRBJ1-2; the D is unclear. This CDR3 has 11 residues. V was clipped by 3 bases and J by 7 bases, with 6 bases between them. Looked up from germline, CDR1 is LNHDA and CDR2 is SQIVND (reference sequence). The chain's CDR3 is CASSIVGGYTF. In DNA form, the CDR3 reads TGTGCCAGTAGTATTGTTGGTGGCTACACCTTC.

The chain couples TRBV6-5 to TRBJ2-1, with TRBD2 identical over 14 bases. Germline V gene lookup returns CDR1 MNHEY and CDR2 SVGAGI. V lost 7 bases, J lost 7 bases, and 6 bases stayed unmatched. The CDR3 totals 15 residues. Here the CDR3 reads CASTGLAGVWNEQFF. In DNA, the CDR3 is TGTGCCAGCACGGGACTAGCGGGAGTCTGGAATGAGCAGTTCTTC.

The gene calls are TRBV30 and TRBJ2-1; 8 bases agree with TRBD2. This CDR3 has 14 amino acids. V was pared by 3 bases and J by 7 bases, with 8 bases of the junction left unmatched. Germline CDR1 is GTSNPN and CDR2 is SVGIG (reference sequence). DNA for the CDR3: TGTGCCTGGAGCGGACCGGGGGGGGAAAATGAGCAGTTCTTC. This gives the protein CAWSGPGGENEQFF.

The chain uses TRBV30 and TRBJ2-1; a weak D match, TRBD2 (5 bases). Trimming removed 2 bases at V and 0 bases at J, with 11 bases between. Germline assignment: CDR1 GTSNPN and CDR2 SVGIG (reference sequence). The CDR3 loop spans 15 amino acids. CDR3 sequence: CAWSPGVSSYNEQFF. The CDR3 DNA is TGTGCCTGGAGTCCCGGGGTTTCCTCCTACAATGAGCAGTTCTTC.

V usage is TRBV28 and J usage is TRBJ1-2; 11 bases match TRBD1. Germline CDR1 reads MDHEN; CDR2 reads SYDVKM. The length of the CDR3 is 14 residues. V lost 5 bases to trimming and J lost 7 bases; unmatched junction nucleotides: 6. The DNA of the CDR3 is TGTGCCAGCAGTCTAGGGACAGGGGGGCGTGGCTACACCTTC. Amino acid sequence: CASSLGTGGRGYTF.